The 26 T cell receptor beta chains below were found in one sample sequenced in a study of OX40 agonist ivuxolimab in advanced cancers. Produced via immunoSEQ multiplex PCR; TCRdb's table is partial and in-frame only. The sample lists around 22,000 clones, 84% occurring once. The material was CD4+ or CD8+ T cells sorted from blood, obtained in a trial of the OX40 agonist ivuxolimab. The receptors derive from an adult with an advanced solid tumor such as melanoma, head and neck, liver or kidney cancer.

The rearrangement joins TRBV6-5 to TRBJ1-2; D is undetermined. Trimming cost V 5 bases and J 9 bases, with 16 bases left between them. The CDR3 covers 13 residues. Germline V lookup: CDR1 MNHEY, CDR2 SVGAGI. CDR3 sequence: CASSARKGLSYTF. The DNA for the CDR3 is TGTGCCAGCAGTGCCCGGAAGGGTCTAAGCTACACCTTC.

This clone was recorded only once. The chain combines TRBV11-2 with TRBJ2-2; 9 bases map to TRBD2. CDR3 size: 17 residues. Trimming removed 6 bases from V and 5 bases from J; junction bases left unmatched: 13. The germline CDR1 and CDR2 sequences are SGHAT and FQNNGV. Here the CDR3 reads CASRKPASGILTGELFF. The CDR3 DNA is TGTGCCAGCAGAAAACCGGCTAGCGGGATTTTGACCGGGGAGCTGTTTTTT.

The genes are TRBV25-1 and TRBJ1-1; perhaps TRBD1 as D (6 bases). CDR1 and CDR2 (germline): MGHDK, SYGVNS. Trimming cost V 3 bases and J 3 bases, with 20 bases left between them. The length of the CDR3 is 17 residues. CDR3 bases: TGTGCCAGCAGTGATGACGCACGGGGGGGGCGGTACACTGAAGCTTTCTTT. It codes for CASSDDARGGRYTEAFF.

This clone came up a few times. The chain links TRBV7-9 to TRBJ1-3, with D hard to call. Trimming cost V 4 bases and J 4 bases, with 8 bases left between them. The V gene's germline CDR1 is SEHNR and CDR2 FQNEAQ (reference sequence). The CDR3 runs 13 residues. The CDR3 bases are TGTGCCAGCAGCTACGACCAGGGAAACACCATATATTTT. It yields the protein CASSYDQGNTIYF. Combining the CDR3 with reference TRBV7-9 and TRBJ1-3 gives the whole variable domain DTGVSQNPRHKITKRGQNVTFRCDPISEHNRLYWYRQTLGQGPEFLTYFQNEAQLEKSRLLSDRFSAERPKGSFSTLEIQRTEQGDSAMYLCASSYDQGNTIYFGEGSWLTVV.

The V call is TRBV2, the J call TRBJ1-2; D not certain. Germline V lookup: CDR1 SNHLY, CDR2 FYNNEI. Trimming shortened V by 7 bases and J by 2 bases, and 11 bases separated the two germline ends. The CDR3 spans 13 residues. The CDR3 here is CASNWAENYGYTF. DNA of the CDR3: TGTGCCAGCAATTGGGCGGAAAACTATGGCTACACCTTC.

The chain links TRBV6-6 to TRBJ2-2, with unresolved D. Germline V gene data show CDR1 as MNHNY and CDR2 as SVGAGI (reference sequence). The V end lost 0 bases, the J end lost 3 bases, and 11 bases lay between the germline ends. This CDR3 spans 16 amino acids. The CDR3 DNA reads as TGTGCCAGCAGTTACTCATCAGACGATTACACCGGGGAGCTGTTTTTT. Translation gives CASSYSSDDYTGELFF.

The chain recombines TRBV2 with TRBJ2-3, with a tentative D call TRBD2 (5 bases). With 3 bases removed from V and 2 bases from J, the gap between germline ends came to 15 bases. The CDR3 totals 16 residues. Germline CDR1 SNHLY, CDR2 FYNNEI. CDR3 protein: CASSEFLSAATDTQYF. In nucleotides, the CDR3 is TGTGCCAGCAGTGAGTTCTTATCAGCGGCCACAGATACGCAGTATTTT.

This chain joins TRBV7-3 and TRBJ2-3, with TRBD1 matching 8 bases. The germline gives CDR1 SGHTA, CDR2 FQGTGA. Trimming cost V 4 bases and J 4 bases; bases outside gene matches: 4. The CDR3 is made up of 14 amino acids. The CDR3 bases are TGTGCCAGCAGCTCAGGGACAGGACCAGATACGCAGTATTTT. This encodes CASSSGTGPDTQYF.

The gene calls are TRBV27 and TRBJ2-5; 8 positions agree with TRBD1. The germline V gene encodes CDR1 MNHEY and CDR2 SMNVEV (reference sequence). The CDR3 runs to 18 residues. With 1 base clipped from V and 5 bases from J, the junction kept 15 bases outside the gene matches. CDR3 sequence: CASSLFGIGDRPLETQYF. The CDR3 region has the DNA TGTGCCAGCAGTTTATTCGGTATAGGGGACAGGCCCTTGGAGACCCAGTACTTC.

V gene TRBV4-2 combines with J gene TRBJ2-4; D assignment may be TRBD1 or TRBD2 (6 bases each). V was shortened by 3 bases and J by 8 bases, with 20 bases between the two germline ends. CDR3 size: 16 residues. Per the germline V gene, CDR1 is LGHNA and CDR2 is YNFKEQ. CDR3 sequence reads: CASSQELRRGRHIQYF. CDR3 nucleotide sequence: TGTGCCAGCAGCCAGGAACTACGACGGGGGCGCCACATTCAGTACTTC.

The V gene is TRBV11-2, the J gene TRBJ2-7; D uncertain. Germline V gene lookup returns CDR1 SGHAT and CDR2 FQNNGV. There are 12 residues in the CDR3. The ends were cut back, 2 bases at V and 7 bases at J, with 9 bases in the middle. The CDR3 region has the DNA TGTGCCAGCAGCTTACGAGTAGGGGAGCAGTACTTC. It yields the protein CASSLRVGEQYF.

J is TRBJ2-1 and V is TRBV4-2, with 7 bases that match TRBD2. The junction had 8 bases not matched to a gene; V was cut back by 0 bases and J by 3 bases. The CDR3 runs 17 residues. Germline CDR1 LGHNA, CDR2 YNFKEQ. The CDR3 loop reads CASSQESGMSLYNEQFF. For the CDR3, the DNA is TGTGCCAGCAGCCAAGAGAGCGGGATGAGCCTCTACAATGAGCAGTTCTTC.

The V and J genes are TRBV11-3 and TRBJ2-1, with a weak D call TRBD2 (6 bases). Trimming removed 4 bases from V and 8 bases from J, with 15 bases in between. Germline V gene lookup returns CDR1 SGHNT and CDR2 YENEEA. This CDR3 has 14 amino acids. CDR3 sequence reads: CASSSPTRTDEQFF. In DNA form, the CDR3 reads TGTGCCAGCAGCTCCCCGACTAGAACGGATGAGCAGTTCTTC.

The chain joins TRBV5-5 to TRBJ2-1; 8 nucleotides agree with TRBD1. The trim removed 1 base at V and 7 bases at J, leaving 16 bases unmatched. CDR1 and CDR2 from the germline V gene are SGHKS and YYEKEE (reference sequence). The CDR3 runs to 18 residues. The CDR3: CASSLFWAGQGAGNEQFF. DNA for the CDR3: TGTGCCAGCAGCTTGTTCTGGGCCGGCCAGGGGGCGGGGAATGAGCAGTTCTTC.

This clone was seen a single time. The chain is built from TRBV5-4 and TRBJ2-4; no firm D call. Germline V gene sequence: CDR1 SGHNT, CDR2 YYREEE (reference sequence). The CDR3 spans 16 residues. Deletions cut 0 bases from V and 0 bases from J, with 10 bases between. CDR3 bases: TGTGCCAGCAGCTTGGTAGAGTCCCTAGCCAAAAACATTCAGTACTTC. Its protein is CASSLVESLAKNIQYF. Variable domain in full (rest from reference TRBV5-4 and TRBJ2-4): ETGVTQSPTHLIKTRGQQVTLRCSSQSGHNTVSWYQQALGQGPQFIFQYYREEENGRGNFPPRFSGLQFPNYSSELNVNALELDDSALYLCASSLVESLAKNIQYFGAGTRLSVL.

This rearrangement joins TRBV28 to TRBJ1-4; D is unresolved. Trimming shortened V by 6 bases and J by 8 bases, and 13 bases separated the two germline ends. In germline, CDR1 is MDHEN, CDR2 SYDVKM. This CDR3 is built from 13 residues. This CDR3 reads CASSFRPKEKLFF. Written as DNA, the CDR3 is TGTGCCAGCAGCTTTCGACCGAAAGAAAAACTGTTTTTT.

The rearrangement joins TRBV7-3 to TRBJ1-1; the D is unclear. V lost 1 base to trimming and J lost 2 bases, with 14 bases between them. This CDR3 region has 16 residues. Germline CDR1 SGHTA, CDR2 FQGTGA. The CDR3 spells CASSLRRKGLNTEAFF. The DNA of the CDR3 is TGTGCCAGCAGCTTAAGACGTAAGGGCCTCAACACTGAAGCTTTCTTT.

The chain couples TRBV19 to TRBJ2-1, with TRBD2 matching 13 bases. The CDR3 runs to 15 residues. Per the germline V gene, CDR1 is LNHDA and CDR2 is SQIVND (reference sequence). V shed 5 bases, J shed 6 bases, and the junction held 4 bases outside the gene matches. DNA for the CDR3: TGTGCCAGTAGTCCCGGGACTAGCGGGGTCAATGAGCAGTTCTTC. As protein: CASSPGTSGVNEQFF.

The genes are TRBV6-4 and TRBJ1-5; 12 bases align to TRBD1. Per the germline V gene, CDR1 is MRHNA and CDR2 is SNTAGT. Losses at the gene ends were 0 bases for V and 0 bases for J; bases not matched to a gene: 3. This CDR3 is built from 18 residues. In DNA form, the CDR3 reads TGTGCCAGCAGTGACTCGGGGACAGGGGGCTATAGCAATCAGCCCCAGCATTTT. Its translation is CASSDSGTGGYSNQPQHF.

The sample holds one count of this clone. CDR3 DNA sequence: TGCGCCAGCAGCCGAGCGGGGGAGTTGGCCAAAAACATTCAGTACTTC. As protein: CASSRAGELAKNIQYF. The genes are TRBV4-1 and TRBJ2-4; 8 bases match TRBD2. Losses at the gene ends were 4 bases for V and 1 base for J; bases not matched to a gene: 6. The CDR3 length is 16 residues. Looked up from germline, CDR1 is MGHRA and CDR2 is YSYEKL.

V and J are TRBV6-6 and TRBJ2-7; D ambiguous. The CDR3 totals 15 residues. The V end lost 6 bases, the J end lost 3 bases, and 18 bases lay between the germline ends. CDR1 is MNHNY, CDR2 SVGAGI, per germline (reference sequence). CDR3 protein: CASSALAVPYYEQYF. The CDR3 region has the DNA TGTGCCAGCAGCGCACTGGCGGTACCATACTACGAGCAGTACTTC.

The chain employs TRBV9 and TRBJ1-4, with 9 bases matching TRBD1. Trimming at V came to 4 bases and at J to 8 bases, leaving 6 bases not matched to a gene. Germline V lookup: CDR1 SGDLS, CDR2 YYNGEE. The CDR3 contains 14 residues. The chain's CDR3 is CASSPDRGEEKLFF. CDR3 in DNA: TGTGCCAGCAGCCCTGACAGGGGGGAGGAAAAACTGTTTTTT.

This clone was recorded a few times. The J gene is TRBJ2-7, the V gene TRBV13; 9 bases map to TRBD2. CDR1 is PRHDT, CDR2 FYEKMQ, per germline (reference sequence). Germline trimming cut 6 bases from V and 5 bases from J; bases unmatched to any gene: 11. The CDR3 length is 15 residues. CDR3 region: CASSPSREGLNEQYF. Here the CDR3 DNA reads TGTGCCAGCAGTCCCTCGCGGGAGGGCCTGAACGAGCAGTACTTC.

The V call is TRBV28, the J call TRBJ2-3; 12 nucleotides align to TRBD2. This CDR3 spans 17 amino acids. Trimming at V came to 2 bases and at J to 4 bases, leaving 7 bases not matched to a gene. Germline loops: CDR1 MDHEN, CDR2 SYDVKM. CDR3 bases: TGTGCCAGCAGTTTACCCCTAGCGGGGGGGAACGCAGATACGCAGTATTTT. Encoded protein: CASSLPLAGGNADTQYF.

The CDR3 region has the DNA TGTGCCAGCAGCTTAGAAGGGCGGGAGAGGGATACGCAGTATTTT. Protein product: CASSLEGRERDTQYF. This chain uses TRBV7-2 with TRBJ2-3; TRBD2 agrees at 7 bases. J gave up 6 bases and V 1 base, and 7 bases lay outside the gene matches. The CDR3 extends over 15 amino acids. Germline loops: CDR1 SGHTA, CDR2 FQGNSA.

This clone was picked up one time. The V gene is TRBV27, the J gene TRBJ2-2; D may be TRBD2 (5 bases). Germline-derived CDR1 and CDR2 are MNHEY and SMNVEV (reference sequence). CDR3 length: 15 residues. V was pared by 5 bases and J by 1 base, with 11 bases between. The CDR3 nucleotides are TGTGCCAGCAGTGCAGCCGGGATGAACACCGGGGAGCTGTTTTTT. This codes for CASSAAGMNTGELFF.